Sequencing of this TCR beta chain was carried out in a study of OX40 agonist ivuxolimab in advanced cancers. The protocol was immunoSEQ multiplex PCR, while the TCRdb copy is restricted to in-frame clones and leaves out a portion. Of 70,000 or so clones listed, over 80% were seen once; the top ten hold roughly a tenth. Study-level points and caveats: CD8+ T cells averaged more expanded clones than CD4+.

About this clone: Its antigen is undetermined.

This CDR3 comprises 13 residues. Germline loops: CDR1 LNHDA, CDR2 SQIVND (reference sequence). V was pared by 5 bases and J by 4 bases, with 11 bases between. This chain joins TRBV19 and TRBJ2-5; D is perhaps TRBD1 (6 bases). This receptor was taken from an adult with an advanced solid tumor such as melanoma, head and neck, liver or kidney cancer. The sequencing here drew on CD4+ or CD8+ T cells sorted from blood, taken in a trial of the OX40 agonist ivuxolimab. This CDR3 reads CASSDRFSETQYF. For the CDR3, the DNA is TGTGCCAGTAGTGACAGGTTTTCAGAGACCCAGTACTTC.